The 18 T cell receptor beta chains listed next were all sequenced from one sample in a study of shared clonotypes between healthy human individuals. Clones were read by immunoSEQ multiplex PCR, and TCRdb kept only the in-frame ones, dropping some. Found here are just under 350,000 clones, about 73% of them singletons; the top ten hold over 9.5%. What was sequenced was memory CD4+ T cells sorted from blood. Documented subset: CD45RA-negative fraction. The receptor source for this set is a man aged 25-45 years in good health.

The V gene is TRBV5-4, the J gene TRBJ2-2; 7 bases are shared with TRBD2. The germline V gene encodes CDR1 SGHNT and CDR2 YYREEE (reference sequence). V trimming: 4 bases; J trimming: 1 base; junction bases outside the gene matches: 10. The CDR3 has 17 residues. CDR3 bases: TGTGCCAGCAGCCCGGGAGGAGGGAGGGTGAACACCGGGGAGCTGTTTTTT. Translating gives CASSPGGGRVNTGELFF.

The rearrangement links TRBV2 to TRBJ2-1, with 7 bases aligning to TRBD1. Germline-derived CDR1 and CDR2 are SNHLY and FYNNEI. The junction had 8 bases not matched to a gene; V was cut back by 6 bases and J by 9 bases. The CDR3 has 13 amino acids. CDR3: CASSLIQGIEQFF. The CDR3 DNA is TGTGCCAGCAGCCTTATACAGGGGATTGAGCAGTTCTTC.

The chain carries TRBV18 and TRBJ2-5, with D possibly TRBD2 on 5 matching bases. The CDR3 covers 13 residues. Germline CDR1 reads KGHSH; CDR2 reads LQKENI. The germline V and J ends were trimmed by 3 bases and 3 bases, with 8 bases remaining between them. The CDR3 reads CASSPDGKETQYF. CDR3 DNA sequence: TGTGCCAGCTCACCCGACGGGAAAGAGACCCAGTACTTC.

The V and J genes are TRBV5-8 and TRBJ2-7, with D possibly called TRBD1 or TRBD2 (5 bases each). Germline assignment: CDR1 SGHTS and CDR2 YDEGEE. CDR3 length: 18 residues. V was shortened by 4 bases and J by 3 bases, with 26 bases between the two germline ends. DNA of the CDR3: TGTGCCAGCAGCACACTAATAGGCCTGGGACGGTCCTTCTACGAGCAGTACTTC. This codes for CASSTLIGLGRSFYEQYF.

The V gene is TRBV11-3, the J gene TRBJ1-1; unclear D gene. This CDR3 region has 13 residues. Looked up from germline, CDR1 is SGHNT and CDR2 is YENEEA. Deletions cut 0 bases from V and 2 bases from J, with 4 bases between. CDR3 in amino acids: CASSLDSNTEAFF. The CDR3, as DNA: TGTGCCAGCAGCTTAGATTCTAACACTGAAGCTTTCTTT.

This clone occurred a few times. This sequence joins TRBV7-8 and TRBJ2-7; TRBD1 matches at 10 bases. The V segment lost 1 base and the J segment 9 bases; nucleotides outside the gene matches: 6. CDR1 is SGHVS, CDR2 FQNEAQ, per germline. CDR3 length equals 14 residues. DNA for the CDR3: TGTGCCAGCAGCTTAGAGGACAGGGGGATCGGGCAGTACTTC. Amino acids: CASSLEDRGIGQYF.

CDR3: CASSYYRGLAAVGEQFF. The CDR3 DNA is TGTGCCAGCAGCTATTACCGGGGACTAGCGGCAGTAGGTGAGCAGTTCTTC. The chain uses TRBV7-6 and TRBJ2-1; TRBD2 matches at 11 bases. V was pared by 4 bases and J by 9 bases, with 14 bases of the junction left unmatched. From germline, CDR1 is SGHVS and CDR2 FNYEAQ. The length of the CDR3 is 17 residues.

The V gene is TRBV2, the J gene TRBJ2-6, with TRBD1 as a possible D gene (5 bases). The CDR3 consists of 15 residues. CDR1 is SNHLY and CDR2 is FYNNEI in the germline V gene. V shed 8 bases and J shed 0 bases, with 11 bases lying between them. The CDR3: CASPTQDSGANVLTF. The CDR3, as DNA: TGTGCCAGCCCGACACAGGACTCTGGGGCCAACGTCCTGACTTTC.

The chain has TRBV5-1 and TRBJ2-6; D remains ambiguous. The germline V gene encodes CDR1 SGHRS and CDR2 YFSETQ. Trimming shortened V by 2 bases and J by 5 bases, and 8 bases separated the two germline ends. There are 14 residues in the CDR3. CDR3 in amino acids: CASSLLSWANVLTF. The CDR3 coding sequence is TGCGCCAGCAGCTTACTATCTTGGGCCAACGTCCTGACTTTC.

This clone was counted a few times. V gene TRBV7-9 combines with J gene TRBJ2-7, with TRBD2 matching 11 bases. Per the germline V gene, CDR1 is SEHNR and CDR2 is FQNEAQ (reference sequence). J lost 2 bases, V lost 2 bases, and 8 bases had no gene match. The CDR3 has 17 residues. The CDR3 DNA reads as TGTGCCAGCAGCTTATTAGCGGGAGGGCCGGTGACCTACGAGCAGTACTTC. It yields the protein CASSLLAGGPVTYEQYF.

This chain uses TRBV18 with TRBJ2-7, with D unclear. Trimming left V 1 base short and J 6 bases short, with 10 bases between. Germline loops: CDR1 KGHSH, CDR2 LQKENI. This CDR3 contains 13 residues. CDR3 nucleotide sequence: TGTGCCAGCTCACCACTCGCTCGCGGCGAGCAGTACTTC. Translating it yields CASSPLARGEQYF.

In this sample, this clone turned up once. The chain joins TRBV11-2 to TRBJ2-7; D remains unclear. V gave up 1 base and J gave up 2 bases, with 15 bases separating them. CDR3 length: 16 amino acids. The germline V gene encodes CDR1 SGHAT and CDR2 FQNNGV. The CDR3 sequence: CASSLVGPKNTYEQYF. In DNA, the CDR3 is TGTGCCAGCAGCTTAGTAGGTCCTAAGAACACCTACGAGCAGTACTTC. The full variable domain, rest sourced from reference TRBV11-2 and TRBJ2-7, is EAGVAQSPRYKIIEKRQSVAFWCNPISGHATLYWYQQILGQGPKLLIQFQNNGVVDDSQLPKDRFSAERLKGVDSTLKIQPAKLEDSAVYLCASSLVGPKNTYEQYFGPGTRLTVT.

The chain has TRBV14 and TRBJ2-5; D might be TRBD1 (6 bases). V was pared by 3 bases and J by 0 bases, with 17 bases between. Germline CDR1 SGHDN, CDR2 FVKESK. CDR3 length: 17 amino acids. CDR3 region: CASSQNIGQGNQETQYF. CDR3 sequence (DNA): TGTGCCAGCAGCCAGAATATTGGTCAGGGGAACCAAGAGACCCAGTACTTC.

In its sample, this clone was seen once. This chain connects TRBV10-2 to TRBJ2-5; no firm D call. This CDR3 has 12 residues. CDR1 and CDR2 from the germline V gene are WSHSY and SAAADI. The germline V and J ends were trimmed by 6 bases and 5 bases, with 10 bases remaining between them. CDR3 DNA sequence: TGCGCCAGCAGCGAACAGATGGAGACCCAGTACTTC. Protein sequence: CASSEQMETQYF.

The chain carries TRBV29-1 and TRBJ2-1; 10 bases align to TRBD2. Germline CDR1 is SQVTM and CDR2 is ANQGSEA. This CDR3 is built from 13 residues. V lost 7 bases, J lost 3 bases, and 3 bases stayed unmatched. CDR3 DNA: TGCAGCGCACTAGCGGGAAACTACAATGAGCAGTTCTTC. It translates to CSALAGNYNEQFF.

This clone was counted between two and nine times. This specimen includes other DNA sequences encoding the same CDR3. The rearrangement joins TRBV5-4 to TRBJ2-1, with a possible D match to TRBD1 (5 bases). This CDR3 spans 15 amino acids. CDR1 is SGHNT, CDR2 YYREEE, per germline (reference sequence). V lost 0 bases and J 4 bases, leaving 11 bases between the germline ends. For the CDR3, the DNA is TGTGCCAGCAGCTTGGAGTCAGGGCCGTACAATGAGCAGTTCTTC. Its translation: CASSLESGPYNEQFF.

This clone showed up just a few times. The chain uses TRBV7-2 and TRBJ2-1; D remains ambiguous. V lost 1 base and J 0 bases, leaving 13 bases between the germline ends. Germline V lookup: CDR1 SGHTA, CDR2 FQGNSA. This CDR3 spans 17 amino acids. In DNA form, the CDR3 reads TGTGCCAGCAGCTTAGACTTCGCGGCCTACTCCTACAATGAGCAGTTCTTC. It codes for CASSLDFAAYSYNEQFF.

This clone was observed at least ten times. The CDR3 spells CASSTTGLGLNEQFF. The CDR3 region has the DNA TGTGCCAGCAGTACCACCGGACTAGGGCTCAATGAGCAGTTCTTC. The chain employs TRBV28 and TRBJ2-1, with 7 bases that match TRBD2. The J segment lost 6 bases and the V segment lost 5 bases, leaving 10 bases of the junction unmatched. The CDR3 spans 15 residues. Germline assignment: CDR1 MDHEN and CDR2 SYDVKM.